This T cell receptor beta chain was observed in a study of T cell responses to AZD1222 COVID-19 vaccine. Trimming took 5 bases from V and 9 from J; bases not matched to a gene: 27. The CDR3 extends over 19 amino acids. Here immunoSEQ multiplex PCR was the method, and the copy in TCRdb shows in-frame clones only, minus some. The sample shows around 150,000 clones, 80% to 95% of them seen only once. A word on this clone: Its target is not known.

Notes on the study in general: Mostly white British, mostly female donors; authors suggested clonal diversity may be underestimated. Baseline serostatus was positive in only a handful of AZD1222 recipients. The CD4 TCRs associated with vaccination extended across spike and predominated at 160-218 and 743-854.

This sample comprised peripheral blood, obtained 28 days after the second AZD1222 dose. The chain has TRBV6-7 and TRBJ2-7, with 8 positions matching TRBD1. TRBV6-7 is known as an ORF, though its function is uncertain. The receptor was isolated from an adult who received the AZD1222 COVID-19 vaccine. CDR3 sequence (DNA): TGTGCCAGCAGTCTTCGAATCGGGACAGGACCCCCACTCCACAACGGGCAGTACTTC. This gives the protein CASSLRIGTGPPLHNGQYF.